The next 14 T cell receptor beta chains were all read from a single sample in a study of blood T cell repertoires in COVID-19. Libraries were prepared by immunoSEQ multiplex PCR; TCRdb keeps only in-frame clonotypes and omits some of them. The sample includes 55,000 to 80,000 clones, 88% seen only once; the top ten take approximately 28%. Sequencing was performed on peripheral blood. The receptors were sampled from a man aged 45 to 65 with acute or convalescent COVID-19.

In its sample, this clone was seen a few times. The chain links TRBV5-1 to TRBJ2-1; TRBD2 aligns across 8 bases. Germline lookup yields CDR1 SGHRS and CDR2 YFSETQ. The CDR3 runs 15 residues. The junction had 4 bases not matched to a gene; V was cut back by 1 base and J by 4 bases. The CDR3 protein is CASSLSLAGYNEQFF. The CDR3 DNA sequence: TGCGCCAGCAGCTTGAGTCTAGCGGGTTACAATGAGCAGTTCTTC.

The rearrangement uses TRBV4-1 and TRBJ1-1, with 8 bases that match TRBD1. Trimming at V came to 1 base and at J to 7 bases, leaving 11 bases not matched to a gene. The CDR3 has 16 residues. The germline gives CDR1 MGHRA, CDR2 YSYEKL. CDR3 bases: TGCGCCAGCAGCCAAGGGCTGACAGGGGCGACTCATGAAGCTTTCTTT. It encodes CASSQGLTGATHEAFF.

The chain couples TRBV6-5 to TRBJ1-2; 8 bases are a match to TRBD1. CDR1 and CDR2 from the germline V gene are MNHEY and SVGAGI. The V gene end was trimmed by 7 bases and the J gene end by 4 bases; junction bases not matched to a gene: 8. This CDR3 is 14 amino acids long. The CDR3 DNA follows: TGTGCCAGCATATCGGACAGGGTCTCCTATGGCTACACCTTC. Its translation: CASISDRVSYGYTF.

The sample holds many counts of this clone. The J gene is TRBJ2-7, the V gene TRBV7-2; possible D gene TRBD2, 6 bases. This CDR3 comprises 15 residues. The germline V gene has CDR1 SGHTA and CDR2 FQGNSA. With 5 bases removed from V and 12 bases from J, the gap between germline ends came to 26 bases. The CDR3 DNA reads as TGTGCCAGCAGCCCGCACCAGGGTGGTCTTTCGCGGGGGTACTTC. The encoded protein is CASSPHQGGLSRGYF.

The genes are TRBV5-5 and TRBJ1-3, with D unresolved. V lost 0 bases to trimming and J lost 0 bases, with 7 bases between them. The germline V gene has CDR1 SGHKS and CDR2 YYEKEE (reference sequence). This CDR3 contains 15 residues. CDR3 in DNA: TGTGCCAGCAGCTTGGTGGGCTACTCTGGAAACACCATATATTTT. Translating gives CASSLVGYSGNTIYF.

J is TRBJ2-1 and V is TRBV4-1, with TRBD2 as a possible D gene (5 bases). CDR3 length equals 12 residues. V lost 3 bases to trimming and J lost 7 bases, with 7 bases between them. Germline lookup yields CDR1 MGHRA and CDR2 YSYEKL. Here the CDR3 reads CASSQERNEQFF. CDR3 bases: TGCGCCAGCAGCCAGGAGCGGAATGAGCAGTTCTTC.

The V call is TRBV5-5, the J call TRBJ1-2; D perhaps matches TRBD1 (5 bases). The germline CDR1 and CDR2 sequences are SGHKS and YYEKEE (reference sequence). V lost 2 bases, J lost 4 bases, and 9 bases lay in between. The CDR3 is 13 residues long. CDR3 DNA: TGTGCCAGCAGCTTCAGGGAGGGCTATGGCTACACCTTC. Amino acids: CASSFREGYGYTF.

The CDR3 spells CASTGTGGGYEQYF. The CDR3 nucleotides are TGTGCCAGCACCGGGACAGGGGGCGGATACGAGCAGTACTTC. The rearrangement links TRBV6-5 to TRBJ2-7, with TRBD1 identical over 12 bases. Germline assignment: CDR1 MNHEY and CDR2 SVGAGI. The V and J ends lost 7 bases and 4 bases, in that order; junction bases with no gene match: 5. The CDR3 loop spans 14 amino acids.

This sequence joins TRBV19 and TRBJ2-5, with 9 positions matching TRBD1. The length of the CDR3 is 14 residues. Germline trimming cut 4 bases from V and 2 bases from J; bases unmatched to any gene: 2. Germline CDR1 is LNHDA and CDR2 is SQIVND (reference sequence). This chain's CDR3 is CASSRDREQETQYF. CDR3 bases: TGTGCCAGTAGTAGGGACAGGGAACAAGAGACCCAGTACTTC.

V gene TRBV5-1 combines with J gene TRBJ2-7; 9 bases map to TRBD2. The CDR3 runs 15 residues. Looked up from germline, CDR1 is SGHRS and CDR2 is YFSETQ. The V segment lost 0 bases and the J segment 5 bases; nucleotides outside the gene matches: 6. The CDR3 is CASSLVAGVTHEQYF. CDR3 nucleotide sequence: TGCGCCAGCAGCTTGGTAGCGGGGGTCACCCACGAGCAGTACTTC. The full variable domain, in which reference TRBV5-1 and TRBJ2-7 provide the parts outside the CDR3, is KAGVTQTPRYLIKTRGQQVTLSCSPISGHRSVSWYQQTPGQGLQFLFEYFSETQRNKGNFPGRFSGRQFSNSRSEMNVSTLELGDSALYLCASSLVAGVTHEQYFGPGTRLTVT.

The chain joins TRBV5-4 to TRBJ2-6, with 7 bases identical to TRBD2. The CDR3 has 16 amino acids. Germline values: CDR1 SGHNT, CDR2 YYREEE (reference sequence). Trimming took 4 bases from V and 0 from J; bases not matched to a gene: 4. The CDR3 bases are TGTGCCAGCAGCCTCGGGGGGAGCTCTGGGGCCAACGTCCTGACTTTC. It encodes CASSLGGSSGANVLTF.

Notes on this clone: Within the sample, other DNA sequences also encode this same CDR3. The chain uses TRBV6-5 and TRBJ1-5, with D tentatively TRBD1 (5 bases). The V end lost 2 bases, the J end lost 2 bases, and 10 bases lay between the germline ends. The CDR3 has 15 residues. CDR1 MNHEY and CDR2 SVGAGI come from the germline V gene. The CDR3 DNA follows: TGTGCCAGCAGTTACACGGGGGACGGCAATCAGCCCCAGCATTTT. Its translation: CASSYTGDGNQPQHF.

The rearrangement links TRBV19 to TRBJ2-3, with a weak D call TRBD1 (6 bases). Germline V lookup: CDR1 LNHDA, CDR2 SQIVND (reference sequence). The V end lost 10 bases, the J end lost 4 bases, and 9 bases lay between the germline ends. The CDR3 extends over 11 amino acids. The CDR3 here is CATRGSDTQYF. The CDR3, as DNA: TGTGCCACCAGGGGTTCAGATACGCAGTATTTT.

The chain carries TRBV2 and TRBJ2-7, with TRBD1 as a possible D gene (5 bases). V shed 7 bases and J shed 2 bases, with 12 bases lying between them. The CDR3 totals 13 residues. Germline CDR1 reads SNHLY; CDR2 reads FYNNEI. The CDR3 DNA reads TGTGCCAGCAAACCGACAGTGGCCTACGAGCAGTACTTC. Its protein is CASKPTVAYEQYF.